A selection of T cell receptor beta chains follows, all from one sample in a study of shared clonotypes between healthy human individuals. This table comes from immunoSEQ multiplex PCR, and its TCRdb copy is limited to in-frame clones, with some not included. The sample gives 2 million to 3 million clones, 90% to 95% of which show up once; roughly 0.14% is in the top ten. The sequenced material came from naive CD4+ T cells sorted from blood. The receptors here all came from a man between 18 and 35 years old in good health. Both conserved end residues are trimmed from each CDR3.

v_call cdr3_aa
TRBV5-4 ASSSTHVQETQY
TRBV9 ASSVGPTGELF
TRBV10-3 AISEGLGSTDTQY
TRBV4-1 ASSQAEHQEPQH
TRBV10-1 ASSGGGLTDTQY
TRBV7-9 ASSLPGTHYNEQF
TRBV18 ASSPVNSADTQY
TRBV13 ASRGDSNNEQF
TRBV6-1 ASSEGQVVTQY
TRBV5-4 ASSLTGGAEKLF
TRBV7-2 ASSLVGSGYT
TRBV28 ASSLWDRAYEQY
TRBV19 ASSPGTAESYEQY
TRBV4-1 ASSQATGPVAKNIQY
TRBV7-9 ASIASGSGEQF
TRBV2 ASREGQGSNQPQH
TRBV28 ASSLGGEDYEQY
TRBV6-1 ASSLLTGRAEAF
TRBV7-8 ASSSEGQVLSGANVLT
TRBV11-1 ASSLEGSVGETQY
TRBV7-2 ASSPGSGSGETQY
TRBV19 ATARRNPDYGYT
TRBV28 ASFTYDRTGNEKLF
TRBV6-1 ASSEGRLAAIYEQY
TRBV5-1 ASSLAPRDSPLH
TRBV19 ASKAGDYEQY
TRBV19 ASSLDYGFSGANVLT
TRBV7-2 ASSLGLAQETQY
TRBV18 ASSPSGQGNNEQF
TRBV12-2 ASRLGGGKAF
TRBV19 ASSIDPNQGRRGEKLF
TRBV19 ASHGEIGEQY
TRBV2 ASSEVTPTNEKLF
TRBV6-5 ASSSWTGSSYEQY
TRBV7-3 ASSLSPGYEQY
TRBV29-1 SASRDTSYEQY
TRBV25-1 ASGQGNHEQY
TRBV7-9 AVRGDSGELF
TRBV11-2 ASSRGDREIQPQH
TRBV19 ASSMGGLAGAGTQY
TRBV6-1 ASSPPGRYTEAF
TRBV10-2 ASSASGVEQY
TRBV13 ASSQTGAPYEQY
TRBV27 ASSDSWTGADTQY
TRBV2 ASTPSGILNTGELF
TRBV27 ASRIRPNSGAPNTGELF
TRBV2 ASSGQGATQETQY
TRBV28 ASSLIPGGNQPQH
TRBV10-3 AISERTIGNEQF
TRBV19 ASSIYSGGDSPLH
TRBV30 AWSVGTRSQETQY
TRBV23-1 ASTSGPRNQPQH
TRBV11-2 ASSEGQGIPQH
TRBV5-4 ASSSLAGDNEQF
TRBV5-3 ARSNRTGANYGYT
TRBV5-1 ASRELAGGPWAGELF
TRBV7-9 ASSLAQGLTPGYT
TRBV7-8 ASSLEGLGPQH
TRBV6-1 ASTVVASYEQY